This is a list of T cell receptor beta chains from one sample in a study of control samples from healthy donors and cancer patients. Measured with immunoSEQ multiplex PCR; TCRdb has only the in-frame clones, and not every one. Altogether approximately 140,000 clones are present, approximately 93% being singletons, with the ten largest covering more than 4.5%. Sequencing was carried out using blood. The receptor set was obtained from a man between 18 and 29 years old in good health. Both conserved end residues are part of each CDR3. The order of the fields is clone size, J gene, V gene, CDR3 protein. Part of the rows lack a size; the others show once, few, many or a class for expanded clones.

clone size: .; J gene: TRBJ1-2; V gene: TRBV10-3; CDR3 protein: CAISDPQGNYGYTF
clone size: .; J gene: TRBJ1-2; V gene: TRBV5-8; CDR3 protein: CASSLAQGAIYGYTF
clone size: .; J gene: TRBJ2-7; V gene: TRBV4-1; CDR3 protein: CASSQPGQGLYEQYF
clone size: once; J gene: TRBJ2-5; V gene: TRBV11-2; CDR3 protein: CASQRGGLETQYF
clone size: .; J gene: TRBJ2-7; V gene: TRBV4-1; CDR3 protein: CASSQGQGISYEQYF
clone size: .; J gene: TRBJ1-2; V gene: TRBV5-5; CDR3 protein: CASSLFPGASGYTF
clone size: once; J gene: TRBJ1-5; V gene: TRBV7-2; CDR3 protein: CASSLGRTGYSNQPQHF
clone size: .; J gene: TRBJ2-7; V gene: TRBV29-1; CDR3 protein: CSVDDRYEQYF
clone size: .; J gene: TRBJ1-3; V gene: TRBV27; CDR3 protein: CASSLTWDRVLGGNTIYF
clone size: .; J gene: TRBJ2-3; V gene: TRBV5-6; CDR3 protein: CASRLGLAGGTDTQYF
clone size: .; J gene: TRBJ1-2; V gene: TRBV4-3; CDR3 protein: CASSQDVRAGPNGYTF
clone size: .; J gene: TRBJ2-3; V gene: TRBV29-1; CDR3 protein: CSAKGTPGRDTQYF
clone size: .; J gene: TRBJ2-3; V gene: TRBV18; CDR3 protein: CASSPTDTQYF
clone size: .; J gene: TRBJ1-2; V gene: TRBV6-5; CDR3 protein: CASSYSRGMRGYTF
clone size: .; J gene: TRBJ2-1; V gene: TRBV10-1; CDR3 protein: CARQTIPSRIYNEQFF
clone size: .; J gene: TRBJ2-2; V gene: TRBV6-5; CDR3 protein: CASSYREAWTGELFF
clone size: .; J gene: TRBJ1-6; V gene: TRBV30; CDR3 protein: CAWGPKGHRNSPLHF
clone size: once; J gene: TRBJ1-4; V gene: TRBV10-2; CDR3 protein: CASSPRATNEKLFF